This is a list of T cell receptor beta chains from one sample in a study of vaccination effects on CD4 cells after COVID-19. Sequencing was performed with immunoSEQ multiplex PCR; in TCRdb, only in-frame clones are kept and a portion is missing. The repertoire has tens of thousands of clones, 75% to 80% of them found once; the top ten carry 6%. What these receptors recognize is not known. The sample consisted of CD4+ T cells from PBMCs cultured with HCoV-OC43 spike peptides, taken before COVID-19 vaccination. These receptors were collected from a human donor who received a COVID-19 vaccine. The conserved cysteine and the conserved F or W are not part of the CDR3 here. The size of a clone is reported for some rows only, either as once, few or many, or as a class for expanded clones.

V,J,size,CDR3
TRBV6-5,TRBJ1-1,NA,ASSFGRGGPEAF
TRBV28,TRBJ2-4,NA,ASSSLLLGGVKNIQY
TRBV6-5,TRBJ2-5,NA,ASSTGTEETQY
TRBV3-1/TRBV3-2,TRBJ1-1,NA,ASSDPGVTEAF
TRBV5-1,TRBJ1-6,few,ASSLGTGYNSPLH
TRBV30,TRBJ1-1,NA,AWRGQPNTEAF
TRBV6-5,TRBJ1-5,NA,ASSYSAGYQPQH
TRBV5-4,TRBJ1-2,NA,ASSLTGLGYGYT
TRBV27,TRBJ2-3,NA,ASSGTSGDTQY
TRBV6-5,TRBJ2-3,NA,ASSYVGQTDTQY
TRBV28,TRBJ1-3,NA,ASQGRYSGNTIY
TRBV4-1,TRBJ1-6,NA,ASSQDRAESNSPLH
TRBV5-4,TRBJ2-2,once,ASSRAVTGGSGELF
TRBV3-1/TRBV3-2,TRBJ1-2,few,ASSQANYGYT
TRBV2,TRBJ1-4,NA,ASSEYTATNEKLF
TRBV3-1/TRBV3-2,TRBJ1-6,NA,ASSQGDGSSYNSPLH
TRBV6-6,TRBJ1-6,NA,ASSYSKRADSPLH
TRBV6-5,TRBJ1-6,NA,ASSYGTIYNSPLH
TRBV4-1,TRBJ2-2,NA,ASSQEGKGDGELF
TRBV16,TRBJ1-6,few,ASSRDRDNSPLH
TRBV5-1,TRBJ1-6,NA,ASSLVGDRNSPLH
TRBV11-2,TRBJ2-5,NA,ASSLPSTPETQY
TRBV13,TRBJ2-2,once,ASSLIRSLNTGELF
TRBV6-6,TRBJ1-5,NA,ASSGRGGRPGGAQH
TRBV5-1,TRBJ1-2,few,ASSDPTEYNYGYT
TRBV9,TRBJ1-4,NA,ASSPRGETNEKLF
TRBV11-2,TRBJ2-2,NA,ASSERQGTNTGELF
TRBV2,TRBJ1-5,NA,ATGGQGVTRNQPQH
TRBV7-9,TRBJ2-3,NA,ASSRDLAGVPNTDTQY
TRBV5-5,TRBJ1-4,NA,ASSLEAVATNEKLF
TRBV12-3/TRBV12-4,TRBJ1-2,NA,ASSRPLGGYT
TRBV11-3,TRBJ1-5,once,ASSGIGRVSNQPQH
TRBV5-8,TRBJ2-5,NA,ASSGGYLGSQETQY
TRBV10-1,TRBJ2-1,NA,ASSASRGVAGGLSEQF
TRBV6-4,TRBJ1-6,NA,ASSQKTGFNSPLH
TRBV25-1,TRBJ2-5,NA,ASSEAQGGETQY
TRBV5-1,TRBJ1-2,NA,ASRGPRGHSTNYGYT
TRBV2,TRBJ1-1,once,ASSTGTNNEAF
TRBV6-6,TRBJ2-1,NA,ASSYYRDNEQF
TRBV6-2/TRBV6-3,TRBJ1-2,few,ASSYSIYPGDYGYT
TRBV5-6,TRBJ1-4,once,ASHRDREATNEKLF
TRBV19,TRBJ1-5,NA,ASTIGRDRGFQPQH
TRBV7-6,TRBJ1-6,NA,ASSLAQGYNSPLH
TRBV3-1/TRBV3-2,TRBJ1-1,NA,ASSFRTHTEAF
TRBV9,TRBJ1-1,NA,ASSAQGFGTEAF
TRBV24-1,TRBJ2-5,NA,AAGAQETQY
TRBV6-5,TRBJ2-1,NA,ASSYSGYNEQF
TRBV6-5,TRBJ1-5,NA,AARPSGGQPQH
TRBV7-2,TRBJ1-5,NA,ASSFDGQGIQPQH
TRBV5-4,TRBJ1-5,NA,ASSLPPGGTGPFSNQPQH
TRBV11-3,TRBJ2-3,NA,ASSLGVPNTQY
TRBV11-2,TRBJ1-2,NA,ASSPSSGATGYT
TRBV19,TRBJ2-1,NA,ASTRTSGGWSTNEQF
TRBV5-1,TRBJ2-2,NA,ASSLDYRNTGELF